The rows below give T cell receptor beta chains drawn from one sample of a study of OX40 agonist ivuxolimab in advanced cancers. Sequenced by immunoSEQ multiplex PCR; TCRdb stores in-frame clones only, minus some. The sample lists some 110,000 clones, about 94% occurring once. Here the sequenced sample was CD4+ or CD8+ T cells sorted from blood, taken in a trial of the OX40 agonist ivuxolimab. Receptors were obtained from an adult with an advanced solid tumor such as melanoma, head and neck, liver or kidney cancer. The CDR3 runs from the conserved cysteine through the conserved F or W. Each record gives: J gene, V gene, clone size, D gene, CDR3 protein, CDR3 DNA. The D gene is left open where the match is weak. Expanded clones get a size class; other rows say once, few or many, or leave the size out.

>TRBJ1-5|TRBV6-5|.|TRBD1
CASRRDRVHQPQHF
TGTGCCAGCAGGAGAGACAGGGTTCATCAGCCCCAGCATTTT
>TRBJ1-5|TRBV7-9|few|.
CASSLDGNQPQHF
TGTGCCAGCAGCTTAGATGGGAATCAGCCCCAGCATTTT
>TRBJ1-4|TRBV4-1|few|.
CASSQVSTSTNEKLFF
TGCGCCAGCAGCCAAGTTAGTACCTCAACTAATGAAAAACTGTTTTTT
>TRBJ1-2|TRBV30|.|.
CAWTANYGYTF
TGTGCCTGGACCGCTAACTATGGCTACACCTTC
>TRBJ2-1|TRBV6-6|.|.
CASSSAYNEQFF
TGTGCCAGCAGCTCAGCCTACAATGAGCAGTTCTTC
>TRBJ2-2|TRBV18|.|.
CASSPGRASPGNTGELFF
TGTGCCAGCTCACCAGGGCGGGCTTCCCCCGGGAACACCGGGGAGCTGTTTTTT
>TRBJ2-3|TRBV7-3|once|TRBD1
CASSQAGTGGTDTQYF
TGTGCCAGCAGCCAAGCCGGGACAGGGGGCACAGATACGCAGTATTTT
>TRBJ1-3|TRBV19|many|.
CASSITLGTIYF
TGTGCCAGTAGTATAACCTTAGGCACCATATATTTT
>TRBJ2-5|TRBV7-2|.|TRBD1
CASSLRPTGAVRGIGTQYF
TGTGCCAGCAGCTTAAGACCTACCGGCGCGGTCAGGGGGATTGGGACCCAGTACTTC
>TRBJ2-5|TRBV7-8|.|TRBD1
CASSPRQGGLETQYF
TGTGCCAGCAGCCCTAGACAGGGTGGCCTAGAGACCCAGTACTTC
>TRBJ2-5|TRBV5-6|.|.
CASSLPSQETQYF
TGTGCCAGCAGCTTGCCGTCACAAGAGACCCAGTACTTC
>TRBJ1-2|TRBV28|.|.
CASSLDPRTNYGYTF
TGTGCCAGCAGTTTAGATCCCAGGACTAACTATGGCTACACCTTC
>TRBJ1-1|TRBV6-1|.|.
CASSEQVGLAEAFF
TGTGCCAGCAGTGAACAAGTGGGTTTAGCTGAAGCTTTCTTT
>TRBJ1-1|TRBV18|.|.
CASSFQGSDTEAFF
TGTGCCAGCTCCTTCCAGGGGTCGGACACTGAAGCTTTCTTT
>TRBJ2-3|TRBV6-5|.|TRBD2
CASRSSGATDTQYF
TGTGCCAGCCGGTCTAGCGGTGCGACAGATACGCAGTATTTT
>TRBJ2-3|TRBV7-9|.|TRBD2
CASSLSFSGGSTDTQYF
TGTGCCAGCAGCTTAAGTTTTAGCGGGGGAAGCACAGATACGCAGTATTTT
>TRBJ1-5|TRBV6-1|.|.
CASRGPGLSAQPQHF
TGTGCCAGCAGGGGGCCGGGACTATCGGCTCAGCCCCAGCATTTT
>TRBJ2-7|TRBV9|.|.
CASSVGVDSYEQYF
TGTGCCAGCAGCGTAGGAGTCGACTCCTACGAGCAGTACTTC
>TRBJ2-5|TRBV20-1|.|.
CSARMGETQYF
TGCAGTGCTAGAATGGGGGAGACCCAGTACTTC
>TRBJ2-1|TRBV2|.|.
CASRGDFNYNEQFF
TGTGCCAGCAGGGGGGACTTCAATTACAATGAGCAGTTCTTC
>TRBJ2-3|TRBV7-3|.|TRBD2
CASLASGLTTDTQYF
TGTGCCAGCCTGGCTAGCGGCCTTACTACAGATACGCAGTATTTT
>TRBJ2-5|TRBV18|.|.
CASSPLGQEAETQYF
TGTGCCAGCTCACCCTTGGGTCAGGAGGCGGAGACCCAGTACTTC
>TRBJ2-3|TRBV5-1|.|TRBD2
CASSSGMTDTQYF
TGCGCCAGCAGCAGCGGGATGACAGATACGCAGTATTTT
>TRBJ2-7|TRBV4-3|.|.
CASSQSRQWSSYEQYF
TGCGCCAGCAGCCAGTCTAGACAGTGGAGCTCCTACGAGCAGTACTTC
>TRBJ2-3|TRBV9|.|.
CASSASPFLGGDGTDTQYF
TGTGCCAGCAGCGCGAGCCCCTTCCTAGGGGGGGATGGCACAGATACGCAGTATTTT
>TRBJ2-1|TRBV28|.|.
CASSAPVGGRYNEQFF
TGTGCCAGCAGTGCCCCTGTTGGGGGTCGGTACAATGAGCAGTTCTTC
>TRBJ2-1|TRBV5-4|.|TRBD2
CASSRALAGSYNEQFF
TGTGCCAGCAGCAGAGCCCTAGCGGGCTCCTACAATGAGCAGTTCTTC
>TRBJ2-1|TRBV5-4|.|.
CASSLTAGNNEQFF
TGTGCCAGCAGCCTAACGGCAGGAAACAATGAGCAGTTCTTC
>TRBJ2-1|TRBV6-1|.|TRBD2
CASLTSGGPRNEQFF
TGTGCCAGCTTGACTAGCGGGGGACCTAGAAATGAGCAGTTCTTC
>TRBJ2-1|TRBV10-2|.|.
CASSYVHLRGGGNYNEQFF
TGCGCCAGCAGCTACGTACACCTCAGGGGGGGCGGGAACTACAATGAGCAGTTCTTC
>TRBJ1-2|TRBV5-4|.|TRBD1
CASSWTGSFGGYTF
TGTGCCAGCAGCTGGACAGGGAGCTTTGGAGGCTACACCTTC
>TRBJ2-7|TRBV7-2|.|.
CASSLRQPGEQYF
TGTGCCAGCAGCTTACGACAGCCAGGTGAGCAGTACTTC
>TRBJ1-1|TRBV5-1|.|.
CASSRETGNTEAFF
TGCGCCAGCAGCCGCGAGACAGGGAACACTGAAGCTTTCTTT
>TRBJ2-2|TRBV5-1|.|.
CASSKDGGKAGELFF
TGCGCCAGCAGCAAAGATGGGGGGAAGGCCGGGGAGCTGTTTTTT
>TRBJ1-1|TRBV7-2|few|.
CASSLVAGDEAFF
TGTGCCAGCAGCTTAGTGGCAGGGGATGAAGCTTTCTTT